The subject of this entry is one T cell receptor (beta chain). Its antigen remains unidentified. This record comes from a study of response to subunit inactivated influenza vaccine. The study's findings and limits: Each seasonal influenza vaccination recruits few new T cells, the authors suggested.

In TCRdb, the RT-PCR reads were re-called with MiXCR into one record per CDR3 protein. The top ten hold under 30% of the sample, which has about 190,000 distinct CDR3 sequences, 13% to 15% seen once. V gave up 7 bases and J gave up 6 bases, with 15 bases separating them. The CDR3 has 13 amino acids. CDR1 and CDR2 from the germline V gene are ENHRY and SYGVKD. This TCR came from a man in his fifties or sixties who received an inactivated influenza vaccine. The sample consisted of CD8+ T cells sorted from PBMCs, taken 5 days after vaccination. This rearrangement joins TRBV10-3 to TRBJ1-2; TRBD1 is a possible D gene (5 bases). This CDR3 is CAITKGRGDGYTF. The CDR3, as DNA: TGTGCCATCACGAAGGGGAGAGGTGATGGCTACACCTTC.